This record covers a single TCR beta chain. The antigen remains undetermined. The CDR3 runs 16 residues. CDR1 is SGHAT, CDR2 FQNNGV, per germline. V lost 5 bases and J lost 1; bases outside the gene matches: 4. The data derive from a study of graft-versus-host responses after intestinal transplantation. This table comes from immunoSEQ multiplex PCR, and its TCRdb copy is limited to in-frame clones, with some not included. The data contain about 84,000 clones, under 95% of them seen just once; the ten biggest clones take up about 0.38%. The receptor was isolated from a human donor who was the organ donor for an intestinal transplant. The V and J genes are TRBV11-2 and TRBJ2-5; 13 bases align to TRBD2. The sequences come from unstimulated CD4+ T cells sorted from spleen or lymph node cells, collected before transplant. This chain's CDR3 is CASSPGLAGFQETQYF. The CDR3 coding sequence is TGTGCCAGCAGCCCGGGACTAGCGGGATTCCAAGAGACCCAGTACTTC.